One sample yielded the 24 T cell receptor beta chains listed below, sequenced in a study of chemoradiotherapy in HPV16-positive cancers. The method was immunoSEQ multiplex PCR; TCRdb's version includes in-frame clones alone and lacks a portion of them. The sample includes thousands of clones, roughly nine tenths of them seen just once. Material: blood, obtained from a patient who underwent chemoradiotherapy. The origin of the receptors is a human donor with HPV-associated anogenital cancer.

This clone was found a few times. The V and J genes are TRBV7-2 and TRBJ1-5; 7 bases align to TRBD1. The CDR3 is 13 residues long. Losses at the gene ends were 5 bases for V and 7 bases for J; bases not matched to a gene: 5. CDR1 is SGHTA and CDR2 is FQGNSA in the germline V gene. CDR3 nucleotides: TGTGCCAGCAGCCTCGACAGGGACCAGCCCCAGCATTTT. As protein: CASSLDRDQPQHF.

The V gene is TRBV7-2, the J gene TRBJ1-4, with a weak D call TRBD1 (6 bases). With 5 bases removed from V and 0 bases from J, the gap between germline ends came to 22 bases. The V gene's germline CDR1 is SGHTA and CDR2 FQGNSA. The CDR3 loop spans 19 amino acids. The CDR3 DNA is TGTGCCAGCAGCCCCAGTGGGGGGGCACAGTACGCAACTAATGAAAAACTGTTTTTT. Its protein is CASSPSGGAQYATNEKLFF.

The rearrangement uses TRBV2 and TRBJ2-5; TRBD2 agrees at 8 bases. V dropped 3 bases and J dropped 4; count of bases not matched to a gene: 10. Germline V CDR1 and CDR2: SNHLY, FYNNEI. The CDR3 runs to 16 residues. CDR3 DNA: TGTGCCAGCAGTGAGCATAAAGCGGGACTAGTAGAGACCCAGTACTTC. Protein sequence: CASSEHKAGLVETQYF.

The chain employs TRBV28 and TRBJ1-3, with D tentatively TRBD1 (5 bases). This CDR3 comprises 15 residues. Trimming took off 7 bases at V and 2 bases at J, with 15 bases between the two ends. Germline CDR1 reads MDHEN; CDR2 reads SYDVKM. CDR3 DNA sequence: TGTGCCAGCACTTCCAGGGAGGTGGCTGGAAACACCATATATTTT. It codes for CASTSREVAGNTIYF.

CDR3 in DNA: TGTGCCAGCTCACCACCGGGCGCCCGGGGGGCAGATACGCAGTATTTT. The encoded protein is CASSPPGARGADTQYF. This rearrangement joins TRBV18 to TRBJ2-3; 7 bases line up with TRBD2. The germline V gene has CDR1 KGHSH and CDR2 LQKENI. Trimming removed 0 bases from V and 4 bases from J; junction bases left unmatched: 7. This CDR3 region has 16 residues.

The chain recombines TRBV23-1 with TRBJ1-1; unclear D gene. Being an ORF, TRBV23-1 has a function that is uncertain. The CDR3 contains 13 residues. Trimming pared 3 bases from V and 2 bases from J, leaving 7 bases between. CDR3 nucleotide sequence: TGCGCCAGCAGTCATAGTATCAACACTGAAGCTTTCTTT. Protein sequence: CASSHSINTEAFF.

The chain links TRBV2 to TRBJ1-1; D may be TRBD1 (6 bases). The germline CDR1 and CDR2 sequences are SNHLY and FYNNEI. V lost 2 bases to trimming and J lost 5 bases, with 12 bases between them. This CDR3 is built from 14 residues. This chain's CDR3 is CASSEPGVGTEAFF. CDR3 nucleotide sequence: TGTGCCAGCAGTGAACCAGGGGTTGGGACTGAAGCTTTCTTT.

This chain joins TRBV19 and TRBJ2-6, with TRBD1 matching 7 bases. J lost 0 bases, V lost 8 bases, and 10 bases had no gene match. Germline lookup yields CDR1 LNHDA and CDR2 SQIVND (reference sequence). The CDR3 is 17 amino acids. CDR3 amino acids: CASVGGQSISGANVLTF. CDR3 bases: TGTGCCAGTGTAGGGGGACAGTCGATCTCTGGGGCCAACGTCCTGACTTTC.

The chain joins TRBV2 to TRBJ1-5; no definite D call. Trimming pared 8 bases from V and 8 bases from J, leaving 19 bases between. The germline gives CDR1 SNHLY, CDR2 FYNNEI. The CDR3 runs to 14 residues. In DNA, the CDR3 is TGTGCCAGCGGCGGGTCGCTTACGGGTGAGCCCCAGCATTTT. It translates to CASGGSLTGEPQHF.

The chain joins TRBV27 to TRBJ2-2; D unresolved. This CDR3 region has 14 residues. The V and J ends lost 2 bases and 2 bases respectively, with 6 bases between them. Looked up from germline, CDR1 is MNHEY and CDR2 is SMNVEV (reference sequence). The CDR3 sequence: CASSLAPNTGELFF. The CDR3, as DNA: TGTGCCAGCAGTTTAGCACCAAACACCGGGGAGCTGTTTTTT.

This chain joins TRBV7-9 and TRBJ2-7; TRBD2 agrees at 13 bases. From germline, CDR1 is SEHNR and CDR2 FQNEAQ (reference sequence). After removal of 5 bases from V and 3 bases from J, the junction contained 7 bases not matched to a gene. The CDR3 length is 16 residues. This CDR3 is CASSPRTSGSVYEQYF. CDR3 DNA: TGTGCCAGCAGCCCTCGGACTAGCGGGAGTGTCTACGAGCAGTACTTC. The variable domain in full, completed from reference TRBV7-9 and TRBJ2-7, reads DTGVSQNPRHKITKRGQNVTFRCDPISEHNRLYWYRQTLGQGPEFLTYFQNEAQLEKSRLLSDRFSAERPKGSFSTLEIQRTEQGDSAMYLCASSPRTSGSVYEQYFGPGTRLTVT.

The chain recombines TRBV12-5 with TRBJ1-2; D might be TRBD1 (5 bases). Trimming removed 6 bases from V and 4 bases from J, with 15 bases in between. The CDR3 is 14 amino acids. Germline V gene data show CDR1 as LGHNT and CDR2 as FRNRAP. The CDR3: CASGPAGTAYGYTF. In DNA form, the CDR3 reads TGTGCTAGTGGCCCCGCCGGGACGGCCTATGGCTACACCTTC.

The V and J genes are TRBV9 and TRBJ2-5; D is unclear. Per the germline V gene, CDR1 is SGDLS and CDR2 is YYNGEE. The CDR3 sequence is 14 residues long. The V end was cut by 4 bases, the J end by 5 bases, with 15 bases between. The CDR3 DNA reads TGTGCCAGCAGCCCTAGGTCTAGTTCCGAGACCCAGTACTTC. This gives the protein CASSPRSSSETQYF.

This chain links TRBV4-1 with TRBJ2-3, with TRBD1 identical over 9 bases. With V trimmed by 6 bases and J by 0 bases, 7 bases remained unmatched. Per germline, CDR1 MGHRA and CDR2 YSYEKL. The CDR3 runs 16 residues. The CDR3 protein is CASSLPGTGSTDTQYF. CDR3 nucleotides: TGCGCCAGCAGTCTGCCAGGGACAGGGAGCACAGATACGCAGTATTTT.

The count of this clone is one. This chain uses TRBV5-1 with TRBJ2-1, with D maybe TRBD2 (6 bases). This CDR3 spans 14 amino acids. Germline V gene sequence: CDR1 SGHRS, CDR2 YFSETQ. V shed 9 bases and J shed 0 bases, with 13 bases lying between them. CDR3 residues: CATSRGSSYNEQFF. The DNA of the CDR3 is TGCGCCACAAGCCGGGGGAGCTCCTACAATGAGCAGTTCTTC.

J is TRBJ1-2 and V is TRBV6-1; no clear D gene. CDR1 and CDR2 (germline): MNHNS, SASEGT. The CDR3 consists of 13 residues. Trimming left V 8 bases short and J 6 bases short, with 16 bases between. The CDR3 protein is CASLGGIINGYTF. The CDR3, as DNA: TGTGCCAGCTTGGGAGGAATAATCAATGGCTACACCTTC.

This rearrangement joins TRBV18 to TRBJ2-3; D is possibly TRBD1 (6 bases). With 2 bases removed from V and 0 bases from J, the gap between germline ends came to 9 bases. Germline V CDR1 and CDR2: KGHSH, LQKENI. The CDR3 has 15 amino acids. The CDR3, as DNA: TGTGCCAGCTCACCAGGGACAAAAAGCACAGATACGCAGTATTTT. Translation gives CASSPGTKSTDTQYF.

In its sample, this clone was seen once. The rearrangement links TRBV6-4 to TRBJ2-3; 8 positions agree with TRBD2. CDR3 length equals 14 residues. J was trimmed by 1 base and V by 5 bases; bases with no gene match: 2. Germline V CDR1 and CDR2: MRHNA, SNTAGT. The CDR3 reads CASSRSGGTDTQYF. The CDR3 coding sequence is TGTGCCAGCAGTCGTAGCGGGGGCACAGATACGCAGTATTTT.

The V call is TRBV5-6, the J call TRBJ2-2; the D gene is possibly TRBD1 (6 bases). The CDR3 length is 18 residues. V was pared by 4 bases and J by 4 bases, with 23 bases between. Per the germline V gene, CDR1 is SGHDT and CDR2 is YYEEEE. CDR3 protein: CASSLLVTGTRFTGELFF. Here the CDR3 DNA reads TGTGCCAGCAGCCTCCTGGTTACCGGGACACGGTTCACCGGGGAGCTGTTTTTT.

This chain links TRBV18 with TRBJ1-1; 7 bases align to TRBD1. The germline CDR1 and CDR2 sequences are KGHSH and LQKENI. The CDR3 is made up of 14 amino acids. The junction had 2 bases not matched to a gene; V was cut back by 1 base and J by 3 bases. The CDR3 here is CASSPQGQHTEAFF. The CDR3 nucleotides are TGTGCCAGCTCACCACAGGGACAGCACACTGAAGCTTTCTTT.

The chain carries TRBV7-9 and TRBJ2-7, with a possible D match to TRBD2 (5 bases). Trimming pared 8 bases from V and 0 bases from J, leaving 8 bases between. The CDR3 runs to 12 residues. The germline CDR1 and CDR2 sequences are SEHNR and FQNEAQ (reference sequence). CDR3 protein: CASLGSSYEQYF. The CDR3 bases are TGTGCCAGCCTGGGGAGCTCCTACGAGCAGTACTTC.

The chain joins TRBV7-9 to TRBJ1-6, with 7 positions matching TRBD1. CDR3 length equals 14 residues. Germline values: CDR1 SEHNR, CDR2 FQNEAQ (reference sequence). The V and J ends lost 5 bases and 9 bases, in that order; junction bases with no gene match: 7. DNA of the CDR3: TGTGCCAGCAGCCATAGACAGGGCGGTTCACCCCTCCACTTT. Its translation: CASSHRQGGSPLHF.

This rearrangement joins TRBV5-1 to TRBJ2-2; D uncertain. Germline V gene data show CDR1 as SGHRS and CDR2 as YFSETQ. CDR3 length: 15 residues. V dropped 2 bases and J dropped 0 bases, with 8 bases sitting between them. CDR3 protein: CASSFESTNTGELFF. The CDR3 DNA sequence: TGCGCCAGCAGCTTTGAAAGCACGAACACCGGGGAGCTGTTTTTT.

The chain recombines TRBV4-3 with TRBJ2-7, with 10 positions matching TRBD2. Unmatched junction bases numbered 10, after V lost 0 bases and J lost 2 bases. Germline V gives CDR1 LGHNA, CDR2 YSLEER. The CDR3 is made up of 18 amino acids. CDR3 sequence (DNA): TGCGCCAGCAGCCAAGAAGTGGTGATAAGCGGGGGGGCCTACGAGCAGTACTTC. Encoded protein: CASSQEVVISGGAYEQYF.